The text below deals with one T cell receptor (beta chain). Those who participated ranged in age from 18 to 89 years and resided in about 24 US areas. Either two negative PCRs, clearance, or symptom resolution qualified Cohort 3 donors as recovered. Germline V gene lookup returns CDR1 SGHRS and CDR2 YFSETQ. The CDR3 has 13 residues. The V end lost 3 bases, the J end lost 7 bases, and 13 bases lay between the germline ends. This sample is part of a study of blood T cell repertoires in COVID-19. Study at large: Sources were T cells, B-cell-depleted T cells, or PBMCs; the material itself was cDNA or gDNA.

Original methodology: Estimated nucleated cell counts came from reference gene primer amplification. Libraries were prepared by immunoSEQ multiplex PCR; TCRdb keeps only in-frame clonotypes and omits some of them. V and J calls plus clone size are reproduced from that table; the DNA served to infer D and trimming. The sample records about 400,000 clones, roughly 86% being singletons. The clonotype originates from a woman aged 30 to 39 who had recovered from COVID-19. Sequencing was done on a sample of PBMCs or T cells enriched from blood (not recorded which). The rearrangement uses TRBV5-1 and TRBJ2-5; tentative D call: TRBD2 (5 bases). CDR3 sequence reads: CASSSDPRGTQYF. The DNA for the CDR3 is TGCGCCAGCAGCTCGGACCCACGGGGGACCCAGTACTTC.